The 13 T cell receptor beta chains in this list originate from one sample, sequenced in a study of blood T cell repertoires in COVID-19 (dated by TCRdb to the early 2020s). The library was obtained by the immunoSEQ multiplex PCR assay. Sourced from immuneACCESS, this table was stored by TCRdb with only in-frame sequences that have V and J called. A share of the clones is absent; for the studies checked, an unresolved V gene accounts for under half, and the remainder has no known explanation. Present in this sample are 100,000 to 130,000 clones, more than 70% of which were seen just once. The biggest ten clones account for 4.5% to 5% of the sample. Sequenced sample: peripheral blood. These receptors came from a man aged 35 to 55 with active or convalescent COVID-19.

The rearrangement uses TRBV10-3 and TRBJ1-1; possible D gene TRBD1, 6 bases. This CDR3 spans 12 amino acids. Trimming pared 8 bases from V and 3 bases from J, leaving 10 bases between. Germline-derived CDR1 and CDR2 are ENHRY and SYGVKD. CDR3 coding DNA: TGTGCCATCTCACAGGGTTACACTGAAGCTTTCTTT. Its protein is CAISQGYTEAFF.

This chain connects TRBV19 to TRBJ1-2; TRBD1 agrees at 7 bases. The V gene's germline CDR1 is LNHDA and CDR2 SQIVND (reference sequence). This CDR3 region has 13 residues. J lost 4 bases, V lost 5 bases, and 4 bases had no gene match. CDR3 protein: CASSGTVFYGYTF. CDR3 bases: TGTGCCAGTAGTGGGACAGTTTTCTATGGCTACACCTTC.

This clone was seen a few times. This rearrangement joins TRBV5-1 to TRBJ2-3; D call uncertain. The CDR3 loop spans 16 amino acids. The V and J ends lost 0 bases and 4 bases respectively, with 15 bases between them. CDR1 SGHRS and CDR2 YFSETQ come from the germline V gene. Here the CDR3 reads CASSLAGFIVADTQYF. The CDR3 bases are TGCGCCAGCAGCTTGGCCGGGTTTATAGTCGCAGATACGCAGTATTTT.

This clone was observed a single time. V gene TRBV4-3 combines with J gene TRBJ2-1; 7 bases align to TRBD2. This CDR3 spans 14 amino acids. Unmatched junction bases numbered 2, after V lost 0 bases and J lost 6 bases. The germline V gene encodes CDR1 LGHNA and CDR2 YSLEER. The CDR3 bases are TGCGCCAGCAGCCAAGATCGGACTAGCAATGAGCAGTTCTTC. Translated: CASSQDRTSNEQFF.

The J gene is TRBJ2-5, the V gene TRBV3-1 (or the pseudogene TRBV3-2); no clear D. The V gene's germline CDR1 is LGHDT and CDR2 YNNKEL (reference sequence). CDR3 length: 13 amino acids. Deletions cut 1 base from V and 0 bases from J, with 3 bases between. The CDR3 is CASSQVNQETQYF. The CDR3 DNA is TGTGCCAGCAGCCAAGTAAACCAAGAGACCCAGTACTTC.

The V gene is TRBV19, the J gene TRBJ2-1; D remains unclear. Trimming removed 4 bases from V and 7 bases from J, with 20 bases in between. Germline CDR1 LNHDA, CDR2 SQIVND (reference sequence). The CDR3 totals 16 residues. The CDR3 spells CASSKGDTPTGNEQFF. DNA of the CDR3: TGTGCCAGTAGTAAAGGAGATACGCCCACCGGTAATGAGCAGTTCTTC. Full variable domain (outside the CDR3, taken from reference TRBV19 and TRBJ2-1): DGGITQSPKYLFRKEGQNVTLSCEQNLNHDAMYWYRQDPGQGLRLIYYSQIVNDFQKGDIAEGYSVSREKKESFPLTVTSAQKNPTAFYLCASSKGDTPTGNEQFFGPGTRLTVL.

CDR3 protein: CAWSPRGTNEKLFF. The CDR3 DNA reads as TGTGCCTGGAGCCCACGGGGAACTAATGAAAAACTGTTTTTT. This chain links TRBV30 with TRBJ1-4; D remains unclear. This CDR3 is built from 14 residues. Germline CDR1 GTSNPN, CDR2 SVGIG (reference sequence). V gave up 3 bases and J gave up 1 base, with 9 bases separating them. The full variable domain, rest sourced from reference TRBV30 and TRBJ1-4, is SQTIHQWPATLVQPVGSPLSLECTVEGTSNPNLYWYRQAAGRGLQLLFYSVGIGQISSEVPQNLSASRPQDRQFILSSKKLLLSDSGFYLCAWSPRGTNEKLFFGSGTQLSVL.

This clone was seen only once. This chain joins TRBV28 and TRBJ1-5; TRBD1 matches 8 bases. Germline CDR1 MDHEN, CDR2 SYDVKM. The CDR3 totals 16 residues. J was trimmed by 5 bases and V by 5 bases; bases with no gene match: 11. The CDR3 nucleotides are TGTGCCAGCAGTCTATTCACACAGGGGGTTGATCAGCCCCAGCATTTT. It translates to CASSLFTQGVDQPQHF. Drawing the rest from reference TRBV28 and TRBJ1-5, the complete variable domain is DVKVTQSSRYLVKRTGEKVFLECVQDMDHENMFWYRQDPGLGLRLIYFSYDVKMKEKGDIPEGYSVSREKKERFSLILESASTNQTSMYLCASSLFTQGVDQPQHFGDGTRLSIL.

The chain has TRBV10-3 and TRBJ1-1; D is possibly TRBD1 (5 bases). Trimming shortened V by 10 bases and J by 2 bases, and 14 bases separated the two germline ends. CDR3 size: 13 residues. Per germline, CDR1 ENHRY and CDR2 SYGVKD. CDR3 DNA: TGTGCCACGGGGGAAGGGGTAAACACTGAAGCTTTCTTT. Translating it yields CATGEGVNTEAFF.

The gene calls are TRBV15 and TRBJ2-1; D is perhaps TRBD2 (6 bases). The length of the CDR3 is 16 residues. V was shortened by 1 base and J by 2 bases, with 12 bases between the two germline ends. The germline gives CDR1 LNHNV, CDR2 YYDKDF (reference sequence). The CDR3 spells CATSRGRAGTYNEQFF. CDR3 nucleotide sequence: TGTGCCACCAGCAGAGGGAGGGCCGGGACCTACAATGAGCAGTTCTTC. Full variable domain (missing parts from reference TRBV15 and TRBJ2-1): DAMVIQNPRYQVTQFGKPVTLSCSQTLNHNVMYWYQQKSSQAPKLLFHYYDKDFNNEADTPDNFQSRRPNTSFCFLDIRSPGLGDTAMYLCATSRGRAGTYNEQFFGPGTRLTVL.

The chain carries TRBV19 and TRBJ1-4, with a possible D match to TRBD1 (6 bases). This CDR3 has 14 residues. The V end was cut by 7 bases, the J end by 5 bases, with 14 bases between. Per germline, CDR1 LNHDA and CDR2 SQIVND (reference sequence). CDR3 sequence: CASTRTAWNEKLFF. The CDR3, as DNA: TGTGCCAGTACCCGGACAGCGTGGAATGAAAAACTGTTTTTT.

The chain recombines TRBV28 with TRBJ2-2; D unresolved. Germline CDR1 is MDHEN and CDR2 is SYDVKM. This CDR3 has 15 residues. The ends were cut back, 4 bases at V and 3 bases at J, with 12 bases in the middle. CDR3 bases: TGTGCCAGCAGTTGGGCTTCCTTAGACACCGGGGAGCTGTTTTTT. Protein: CASSWASLDTGELFF.

The chain employs TRBV18 and TRBJ1-2; TRBD1 matches at 10 bases. V dropped 3 bases and J dropped 2; count of bases not matched to a gene: 9. Germline V gene lookup returns CDR1 KGHSH and CDR2 LQKENI. This CDR3 spans 17 amino acids. The CDR3 region is CASSPSGTGELNYGYTF. CDR3 sequence (DNA): TGTGCCAGCTCACCCTCCGGGACAGGGGAATTAAACTATGGCTACACCTTC.